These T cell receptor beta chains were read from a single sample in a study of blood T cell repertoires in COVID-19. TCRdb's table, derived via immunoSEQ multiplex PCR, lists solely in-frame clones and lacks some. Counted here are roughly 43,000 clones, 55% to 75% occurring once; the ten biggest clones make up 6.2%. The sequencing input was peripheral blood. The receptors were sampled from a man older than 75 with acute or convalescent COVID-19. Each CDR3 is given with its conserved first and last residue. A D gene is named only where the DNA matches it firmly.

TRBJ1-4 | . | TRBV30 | CAWDLGGANEKLFF | TGTGCCTGGGACCTTGGGGGGGCTAATGAAAAACTGTTTTTT
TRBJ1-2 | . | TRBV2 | CASSRTANNYGYTF | TGTGCCAGCAGCAGGACAGCAAATAACTATGGCTACACCTTC
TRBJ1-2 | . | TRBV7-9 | CASSLATENYGYTF | TGTGCCAGCAGCTTAGCAACCGAGAACTATGGCTACACCTTC
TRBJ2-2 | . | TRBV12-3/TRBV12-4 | CASSFPGTGELFF | TGTGCCAGCAGTTTCCCGGGGACCGGGGAGCTGTTTTTT
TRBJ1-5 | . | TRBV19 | CASSIAVRQGRNQPQHF | TGTGCCAGTAGTATAGCTGTCCGGCAGGGCCGCAATCAGCCCCAGCATTTT
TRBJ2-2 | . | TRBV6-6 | CASSYTVGTGELFF | TGTGCCAGCAGTTACACAGTAGGCACCGGGGAGCTGTTTTTT
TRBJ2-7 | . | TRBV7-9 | CASSSLGDTYF | TGTGCCAGCAGCTCCCTTGGGGACACCTACTTC
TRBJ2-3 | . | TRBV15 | CATSSTPGTVVFTDTQYF | TGTGCCACCAGCAGTACCCCCGGGACTGTAGTCTTCACAGATACGCAGTATTTT
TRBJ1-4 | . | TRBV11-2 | CASSRTGEKLFF | TGTGCCAGCAGCCGAACCGGGGAAAAACTGTTTTTT
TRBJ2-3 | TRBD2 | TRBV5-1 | CASSSAGVMNGGRSTDTQYF | TGCGCCAGCAGCTCCGCGGGAGTAATGAATGGCGGACGTAGCACAGATACGCAGTATTTT
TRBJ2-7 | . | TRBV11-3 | CASSLVASSYEQYF | TGTGCCAGCAGCTTAGTTGCGAGCTCCTACGAGCAGTACTTC
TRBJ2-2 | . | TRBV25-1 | CASSPTGGYDTGELFF | TGTGCCAGCAGCCCCACTGGGGGGTACGACACCGGGGAGCTGTTTTTT
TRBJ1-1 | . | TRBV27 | CASSFVLRGSIAFF | TGTGCCAGCAGTTTCGTCTTACGGGGGAGTATTGCTTTCTTT
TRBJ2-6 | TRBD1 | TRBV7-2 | CASSLAGTGTPGANVLTF | TGTGCCAGCAGCTTGGCCGGGACAGGGACTCCTGGGGCCAACGTCCTGACTTTC
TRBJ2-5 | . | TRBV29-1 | CSVVKGESQETQYF | TGCAGCGTTGTTAAGGGGGAGAGTCAAGAGACCCAGTACTTC